These 3 T cell receptor beta chains were sequenced from one sample in a study of T cell repertoires in cytomegalovirus infection. TCRdb recomputed calls from the reads with MiXCR, one row per CDR3 protein. This table holds under 200,000 distinct CDR3 sequences, approximately 21% found once. These receptors have no known antigen. The source material was CD8+ T cells from cultured PBMCs, sampled from culture after CMV antigen stimulation. The receptor set was obtained from a human donor in good health (CMV status not recorded). Some clones in this sample may be carry-over from other donors' samples.

The V and J genes are TRBV28 and TRBJ2-3, with TRBD2 matching over 10 bases. The CDR3 is made up of 16 amino acids. The J segment lost 7 bases and the V segment lost 6 bases, leaving 13 bases of the junction unmatched. CDR1 is MDHEN and CDR2 is SYDVKM in the germline V gene. The CDR3 DNA follows: TGTGCCAGCAGGCGGCCAGCGGGGGGGCTGAGGAATACGCAGTATTTT. Translation gives CASRRPAGGLRNTQYF.

The chain employs TRBV15 and TRBJ2-7; no definite D call. This CDR3 spans 12 amino acids. Trimming left V 0 bases short and J 4 bases short, with 4 bases between. Germline V gene data show CDR1 as LNHNV and CDR2 as YYDKDF (reference sequence). This CDR3 reads CATSRDAYEQYF. DNA of the CDR3: TGTGCCACCAGCAGAGATGCATACGAGCAGTACTTC. Using reference TRBV15 and TRBJ2-7 for the parts outside the CDR3, the full variable domain is DAMVIQNPRYQVTQFGKPVTLSCSQTLNHNVMYWYQQKSSQAPKLLFHYYDKDFNNEADTPDNFQSRRPNTSFCFLDIRSPGLGDTAMYLCATSRDAYEQYFGPGTRLTVT.

This clonotype was counted a few times. The rearrangement uses TRBV7-8 and TRBJ2-3, with D uncertain. The ends were cut back, 6 bases at V and 4 bases at J, with 11 bases in the middle. CDR3 length: 13 amino acids. Germline CDR1 reads SGHVS; CDR2 reads FQNEAQ. The DNA for the CDR3 is TGTGCCAGCAGTCTTACCACGCCAGATACGCAGTATTTT. Amino acids: CASSLTTPDTQYF.